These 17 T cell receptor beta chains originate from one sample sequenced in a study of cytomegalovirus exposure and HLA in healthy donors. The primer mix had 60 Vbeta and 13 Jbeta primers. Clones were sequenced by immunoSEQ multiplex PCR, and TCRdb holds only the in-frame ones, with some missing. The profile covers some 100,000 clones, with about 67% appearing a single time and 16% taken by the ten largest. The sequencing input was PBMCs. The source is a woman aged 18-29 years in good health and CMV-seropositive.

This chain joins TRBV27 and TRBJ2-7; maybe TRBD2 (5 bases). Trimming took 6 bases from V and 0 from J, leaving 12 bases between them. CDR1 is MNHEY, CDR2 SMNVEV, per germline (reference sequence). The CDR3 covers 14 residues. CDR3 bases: TGTGCCAGCAGCCTGAGGGATCGCTCCTACGAGCAGTACTTC. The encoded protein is CASSLRDRSYEQYF.

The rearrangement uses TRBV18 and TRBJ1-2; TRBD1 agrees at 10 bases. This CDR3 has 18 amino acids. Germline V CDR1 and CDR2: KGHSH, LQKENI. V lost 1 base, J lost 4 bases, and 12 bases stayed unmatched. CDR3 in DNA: TGTGCCAGCTCACCACTTCCGGGACAGGGGAGCAGCAGCTATGGCTACACCTTC. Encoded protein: CASSPLPGQGSSSYGYTF.

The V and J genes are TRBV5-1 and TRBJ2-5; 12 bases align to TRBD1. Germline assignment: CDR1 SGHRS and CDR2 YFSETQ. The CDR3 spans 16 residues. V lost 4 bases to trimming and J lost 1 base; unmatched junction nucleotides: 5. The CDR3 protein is CASSPGQGAIQETQYF. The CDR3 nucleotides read TGCGCCAGCAGCCCGGGACAGGGGGCCATCCAAGAGACCCAGTACTTC.

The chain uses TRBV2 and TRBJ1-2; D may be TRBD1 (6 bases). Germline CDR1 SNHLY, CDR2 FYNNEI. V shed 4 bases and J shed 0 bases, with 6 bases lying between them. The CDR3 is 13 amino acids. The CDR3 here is CASSGDTNYGYTF. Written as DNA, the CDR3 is TGTGCCAGCAGTGGGGACACTAACTATGGCTACACCTTC. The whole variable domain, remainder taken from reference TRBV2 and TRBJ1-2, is EPEVTQTPSHQVTQMGQEVILRCVPISNHLYFYWYRQILGQKVEFLVSFYNNEISEKSEIFDDQFSVERPDGSNFTLKIRSTKLEDSAMYFCASSGDTNYGYTFGSGTRLTVV.

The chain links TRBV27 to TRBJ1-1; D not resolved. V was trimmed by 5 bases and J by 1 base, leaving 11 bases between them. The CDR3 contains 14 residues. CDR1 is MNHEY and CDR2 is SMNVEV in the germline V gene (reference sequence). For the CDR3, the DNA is TGTGCCAGCAGTCTCCTGCGGGGGAACACTGAAGCTTTCTTT. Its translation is CASSLLRGNTEAFF.

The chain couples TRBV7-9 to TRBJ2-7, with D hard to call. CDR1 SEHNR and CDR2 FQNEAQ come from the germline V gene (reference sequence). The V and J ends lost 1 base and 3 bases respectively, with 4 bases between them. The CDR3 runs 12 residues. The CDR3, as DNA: TGTGCCAGCAGCTTAGGAGACTACGAGCAGTACTTC. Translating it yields CASSLGDYEQYF.

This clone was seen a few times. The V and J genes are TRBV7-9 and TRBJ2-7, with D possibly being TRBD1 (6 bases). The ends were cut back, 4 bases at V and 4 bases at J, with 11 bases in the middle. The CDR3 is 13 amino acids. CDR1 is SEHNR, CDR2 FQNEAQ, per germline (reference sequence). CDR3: CASSSGHGYEQYF. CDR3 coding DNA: TGTGCCAGCAGCTCGGGACACGGATACGAGCAGTACTTC.

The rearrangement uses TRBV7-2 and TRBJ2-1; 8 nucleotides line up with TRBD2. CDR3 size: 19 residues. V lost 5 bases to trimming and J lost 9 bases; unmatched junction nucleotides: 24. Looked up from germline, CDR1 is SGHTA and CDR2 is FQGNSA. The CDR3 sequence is CASSSKGIASGGRGGEQFF. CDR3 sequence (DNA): TGTGCCAGCAGCAGCAAGGGCATAGCAAGCGGGGGTCGAGGGGGTGAGCAGTTCTTC.

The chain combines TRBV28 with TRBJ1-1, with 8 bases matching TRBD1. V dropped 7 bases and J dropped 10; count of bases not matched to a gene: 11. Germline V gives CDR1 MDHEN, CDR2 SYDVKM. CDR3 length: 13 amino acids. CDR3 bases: TGTGCCAGCATTAGGAGACAGGGGTCGCCAGCTTTCTTT. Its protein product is CASIRRQGSPAFF.

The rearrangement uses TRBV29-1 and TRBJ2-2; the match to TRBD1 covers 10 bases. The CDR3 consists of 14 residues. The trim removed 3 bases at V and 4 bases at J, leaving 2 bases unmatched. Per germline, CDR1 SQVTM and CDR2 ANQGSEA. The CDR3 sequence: CSVDWTGGTGELFF. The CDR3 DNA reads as TGCAGCGTTGATTGGACAGGGGGCACCGGGGAGCTGTTTTTT.

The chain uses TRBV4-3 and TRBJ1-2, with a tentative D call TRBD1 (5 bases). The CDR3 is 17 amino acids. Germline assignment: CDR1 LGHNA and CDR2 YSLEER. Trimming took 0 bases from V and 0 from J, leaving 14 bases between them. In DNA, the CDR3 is TGCGCCAGCAGCCAAGATTGGGTAACGGACACTAACTATGGCTACACCTTC. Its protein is CASSQDWVTDTNYGYTF.

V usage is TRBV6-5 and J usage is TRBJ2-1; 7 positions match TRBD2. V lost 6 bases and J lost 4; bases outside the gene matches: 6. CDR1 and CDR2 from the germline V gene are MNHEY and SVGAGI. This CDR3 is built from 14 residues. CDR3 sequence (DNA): TGTGCCAGCAGCGGACTAGGGGCATACAATGAGCAGTTCTTC. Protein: CASSGLGAYNEQFF.

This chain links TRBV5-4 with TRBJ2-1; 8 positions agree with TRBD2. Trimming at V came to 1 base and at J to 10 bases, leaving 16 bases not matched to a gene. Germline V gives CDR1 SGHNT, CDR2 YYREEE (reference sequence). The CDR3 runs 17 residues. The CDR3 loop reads CASSLPGGRPPEGEQFF. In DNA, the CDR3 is TGTGCCAGCAGCTTGCCTGGCGGGAGGCCGCCCGAGGGGGAGCAGTTCTTC.

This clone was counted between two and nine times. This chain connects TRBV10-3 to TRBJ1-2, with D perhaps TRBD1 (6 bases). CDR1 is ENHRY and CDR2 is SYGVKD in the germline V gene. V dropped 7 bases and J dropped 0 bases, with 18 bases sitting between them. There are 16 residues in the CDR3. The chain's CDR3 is CAITGAFQGTNYGYTF. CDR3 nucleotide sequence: TGTGCCATCACTGGGGCCTTCCAGGGGACTAACTATGGCTACACCTTC.

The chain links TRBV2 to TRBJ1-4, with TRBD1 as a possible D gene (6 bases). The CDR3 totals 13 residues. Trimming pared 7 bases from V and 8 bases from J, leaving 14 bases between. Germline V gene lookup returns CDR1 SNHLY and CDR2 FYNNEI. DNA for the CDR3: TGTGCCAGCACCGGGGGGCGAGGGGAAAAACTGTTTTTT. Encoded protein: CASTGGRGEKLFF.

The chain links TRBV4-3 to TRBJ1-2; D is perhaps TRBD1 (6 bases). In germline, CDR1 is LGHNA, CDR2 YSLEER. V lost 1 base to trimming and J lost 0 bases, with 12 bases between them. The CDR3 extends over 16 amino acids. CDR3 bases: TGCGCCAGCAGCCAAGGACACCGGGACACTAACTATGGCTACACCTTC. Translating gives CASSQGHRDTNYGYTF.

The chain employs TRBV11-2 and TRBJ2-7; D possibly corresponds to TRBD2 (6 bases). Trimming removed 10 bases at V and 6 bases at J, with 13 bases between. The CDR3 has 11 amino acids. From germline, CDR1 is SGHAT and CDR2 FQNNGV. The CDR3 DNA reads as TGTGCCATCTTGGAGGGATTCGAGCAGTACTTC. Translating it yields CAILEGFEQYF.